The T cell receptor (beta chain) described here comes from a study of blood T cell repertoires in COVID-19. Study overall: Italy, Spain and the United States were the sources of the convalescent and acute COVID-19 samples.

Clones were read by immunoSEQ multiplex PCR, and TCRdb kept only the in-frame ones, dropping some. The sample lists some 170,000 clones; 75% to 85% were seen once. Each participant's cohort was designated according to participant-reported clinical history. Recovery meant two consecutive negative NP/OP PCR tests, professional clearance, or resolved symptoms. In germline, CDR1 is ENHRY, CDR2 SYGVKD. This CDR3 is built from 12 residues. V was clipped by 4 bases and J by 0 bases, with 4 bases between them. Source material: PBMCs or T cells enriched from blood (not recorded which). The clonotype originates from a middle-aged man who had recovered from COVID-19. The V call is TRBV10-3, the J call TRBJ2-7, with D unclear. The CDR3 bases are TGTGCCATCAGTGCGAGCTCCTACGAGCAGTACGTC. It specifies CAISASSYEQYV.